Reported below is one TCR beta chain. Its matching antigen is unknown. There are 14 residues in the CDR3. V lost 4 bases to trimming and J lost 2 bases, with 10 bases between them. CDR1 KGHSH and CDR2 LQKENI come from the germline V gene. Sequenced by immunoSEQ multiplex PCR; TCRdb stores in-frame clones only, minus some. Of 37,000 or so clones listed, 60% to 80% were seen once; the top ten hold less than 20%. This sample stems from a study of OX40 agonist ivuxolimab in advanced cancers. At the level of the study: A history of anti-PD-1, anti-PD-L1 or anti-CTLA-4 therapy was acceptable, and 40% had some.

The study's findings and limits: There was clonal expansion of CD4+ and CD8+ blood T cells by week 6 at 0.1 to 3.0 mg/kg.

The sequence was collected from an adult with an advanced solid tumor such as melanoma, head and neck, liver or kidney cancer. The sequences come from CD4+ or CD8+ T cells sorted from blood, collected in a trial of the OX40 agonist ivuxolimab. The J gene is TRBJ2-3, the V gene TRBV18; the D gene could be TRBD1 or TRBD2 (5 bases each). CDR3 in DNA: TGTGCCAGCTCACAACGGGACCTCACAGATACGCAGTATTTT. Protein: CASSQRDLTDTQYF.